Each of the 32 T cell receptor beta chains below was sequenced from the same sample in a study of Ad26.COV2.S vaccination and SARS-CoV-2 variants. This sample's treatment: some 19 received Ad26.COV2.S at low or high dose, single or two shots; 5 received placebo; per-sample allocation not given. Sampling was done on day 63 after the first vaccine or placebo injection. The table came from immunoSEQ multiplex PCR; TCRdb's copy has only in-frame clones and leaves some out. The data hold hundreds of thousands of clones, with roughly 84% observed a single time. Sequences were derived from peripheral blood, sampled in a trial of Ad26.COV2.S vaccine versus placebo. The receptors originated from a person aged 18-65 years who received the Ad26.COV2.S COVID-19 vaccine or a placebo.

This sequence joins TRBV6-5 and TRBJ1-6; D is perhaps TRBD1 (6 bases). CDR1 and CDR2 (germline): MNHEY, SVGAGI. The CDR3 has 15 residues. Between the trimmed V and J ends, which lost 6 bases and 3 bases, there was a span of 12 bases. CDR3 sequence reads: CASRLETGYNSPLHF. The CDR3 coding sequence is TGTGCCAGCAGACTAGAGACAGGCTATAATTCACCCCTCCACTTT.

The V and J genes are TRBV11-2 and TRBJ2-7; 10 bases line up with TRBD1. The germline V gene has CDR1 SGHAT and CDR2 FQNNGV. The CDR3 totals 15 residues. V dropped 1 base and J dropped 5; count of bases not matched to a gene: 5. Here the CDR3 reads CASSLVWTGGNEQYF. The CDR3, as DNA: TGTGCCAGCAGCTTAGTGTGGACAGGGGGAAACGAGCAGTACTTC.

V gene TRBV2 combines with J gene TRBJ1-5; D gene unclear. The CDR3 is 15 amino acids. The V gene lost 6 bases and the J gene lost 0 bases, with 12 bases spanning the gap. Germline V CDR1 and CDR2: SNHLY, FYNNEI. The CDR3 DNA reads as TGTGCCAGCAGCGAACGCGCTTATAGCAATCAGCCCCAGCATTTT. This sequence encodes CASSERAYSNQPQHF.

The V gene is TRBV19, the J gene TRBJ2-7, with 9 bases matching TRBD1. Germline CDR1 LNHDA, CDR2 SQIVND (reference sequence). Losses at the gene ends were 9 bases for V and 3 bases for J; bases not matched to a gene: 6. The CDR3 has 13 residues. CDR3 sequence: CASSGQGYYEQYF. In DNA form, the CDR3 reads TGTGCCAGCTCGGGACAGGGTTACTACGAGCAGTACTTC.

This CDR3 is CASSRGQTNNEQFF. CDR3 sequence (DNA): TGCGCCAGCAGCCGGGGACAGACTAACAATGAGCAGTTCTTC. The rearrangement links TRBV5-1 to TRBJ2-1, with TRBD1 matching over 7 bases. The CDR3 runs to 14 residues. In germline, CDR1 is SGHRS, CDR2 YFSETQ. V trimming: 4 bases; J trimming: 5 bases; junction bases outside the gene matches: 6.

Details on this clone: Other DNA sequences in this sample translate to the same CDR3. The CDR3 loop reads CASSFTPYEQYF. The CDR3 DNA reads as TGTGCCAGCAGTTTCACCCCATACGAGCAGTACTTC. V is TRBV12-3 or TRBV12-4 and J is TRBJ2-7; D gene unclear. Between the trimmed V and J ends, which lost 3 bases and 4 bases, there was a span of 7 bases. This CDR3 has 12 residues.

The V call is TRBV30, the J call TRBJ1-4; a weak D match, TRBD1 (6 bases). Between the trimmed V and J ends, which lost 1 base and 7 bases, there was a span of 10 bases. This CDR3 region has 13 residues. Germline CDR1 is GTSNPN and CDR2 is SVGIG (reference sequence). CDR3 DNA sequence: TGTGCCTGGAGTGGCACAGGGATTGAAAAACTGTTTTTT. This gives the protein CAWSGTGIEKLFF.

V usage is TRBV7-9 and J usage is TRBJ2-1, with a weak D call TRBD1 (6 bases). The CDR3 loop spans 12 amino acids. Trimming removed 7 bases from V and 9 bases from J, with 13 bases in between. Germline CDR1 reads SEHNR; CDR2 reads FQNEAQ (reference sequence). CDR3 amino acids: CASKGLGGEQFF. The CDR3 coding sequence is TGTGCCAGCAAGGGGCTAGGGGGTGAGCAGTTCTTC.

A single count supports this clone. V and J are TRBV28 and TRBJ2-2, with D possibly being TRBD2 (5 bases). The CDR3 runs 13 residues. Germline V gene data show CDR1 as MDHEN and CDR2 as SYDVKM. Trimming left V 8 bases short and J 1 base short, with 8 bases between. In nucleotides, the CDR3 is TGTGCCAGCCTTCGGGGGAACACCGGGGAGCTGTTTTTT. It encodes CASLRGNTGELFF.

This clone was seen a single time. The V and J genes are TRBV5-8 and TRBJ1-5; tentatively, D is TRBD1 (6 bases). The CDR3 sequence is 15 residues long. V was shortened by 4 bases and J by 5 bases, with 16 bases between the two germline ends. The germline CDR1 and CDR2 sequences are SGHTS and YDEGEE. The CDR3 DNA is TGTGCCAGCAGCGTACAGGGCCGAGGGCATCAGCCCCAGCATTTT. It codes for CASSVQGRGHQPQHF.

The V and J genes are TRBV9 and TRBJ2-5; 7 bases are a match to TRBD2. V dropped 0 bases and J dropped 1; count of bases not matched to a gene: 6. This CDR3 has 16 amino acids. Germline lookup yields CDR1 SGDLS and CDR2 YYNGEE. The CDR3: CASSVATGLIQETQYF. Written as DNA, the CDR3 is TGTGCCAGCAGCGTAGCCACGGGACTAATCCAAGAGACCCAGTACTTC.

The CDR3 DNA follows: TGCGCCAGCAGCTTGCCTGGGGCGGATACGCAGTATTTT. Translating it yields CASSLPGADTQYF. The chain couples TRBV5-1 to TRBJ2-3; D may be TRBD1 (5 bases). The V gene lost 1 base and the J gene lost 6 bases, with 9 bases spanning the gap. This CDR3 has 13 amino acids. CDR1 is SGHRS and CDR2 is YFSETQ in the germline V gene.

The V gene is TRBV7-2, the J gene TRBJ2-2, with 7 bases fitting TRBD2. The CDR3 has 15 residues. The germline CDR1 and CDR2 sequences are SGHTA and FQGNSA. V dropped 4 bases and J dropped 1; count of bases not matched to a gene: 3. CDR3 DNA: TGTGCCAGCAGCTATAGCGGGCGGAACACCGGGGAGCTGTTTTTT. Translation: CASSYSGRNTGELFF.

This rearrangement joins TRBV18 to TRBJ2-7; 7 positions match TRBD2. Trimming cost V 2 bases and J 5 bases; bases outside gene matches: 9. The CDR3 is made up of 15 amino acids. Germline lookup yields CDR1 KGHSH and CDR2 LQKENI. In nucleotides, the CDR3 is TGTGCCAGCTCACCAGGGGGAGGGCGCGCGGACGAGCAGTACTTC. Protein: CASSPGGGRADEQYF.

This sequence joins TRBV25-1 and TRBJ1-1; TRBD1 is a possible D gene (6 bases). The CDR3 sequence is 13 residues long. Germline V gene lookup returns CDR1 MGHDK and CDR2 SYGVNS. V gave up 2 bases and J gave up 3 bases, with 7 bases separating them. CDR3 in amino acids: CASSEQGYTEAFF. CDR3 coding DNA: TGTGCCAGCAGTGAACAGGGGTACACTGAAGCTTTCTTT.

There are many counts of this clone. This chain joins TRBV7-2 and TRBJ1-4; the D is unclear. CDR1 is SGHTA and CDR2 is FQGNSA in the germline V gene. Trimming removed 2 bases at V and 3 bases at J, with 7 bases between. The CDR3 is 14 residues long. The CDR3 nucleotides read TGTGCCAGCAGCTTAAGTTTCGCTAATGAAAAACTGTTTTTT. This sequence encodes CASSLSFANEKLFF.

This chain uses TRBV7-2 with TRBJ1-1; the match to TRBD1 covers 8 bases. V was pared by 3 bases and J by 1 base, with 4 bases of the junction left unmatched. The CDR3 has 15 amino acids. Germline CDR1 reads SGHTA; CDR2 reads FQGNSA. The CDR3 DNA reads TGTGCCAGCAGCTTCCTCAGGGGGCAGAACACTGAAGCTTTCTTT. This sequence encodes CASSFLRGQNTEAFF.

This clone appeared a single time. This chain connects TRBV4-3 to TRBJ1-2, with TRBD1 identical over 7 bases. Trimming cost V 0 bases and J 2 bases; bases outside gene matches: 12. CDR1 and CDR2 from the germline V gene are LGHNA and YSLEER. CDR3 length equals 18 residues. The CDR3, as DNA: TGCGCCAGCAGCCAAGATAGGAGGGGGCGTTGGGTCAACTATGGCTACACCTTC. This sequence encodes CASSQDRRGRWVNYGYTF.

The gene calls are TRBV7-8 and TRBJ2-3; 12 bases map to TRBD1. There are 17 residues in the CDR3. V lost 1 base, J lost 4 bases, and 6 bases stayed unmatched. Germline V gene lookup returns CDR1 SGHVS and CDR2 FQNEAQ. The DNA of the CDR3 is TGTGCCAGCAGCTTAGGCGGGACAGGGGGCAGGTCAGATACGCAGTATTTT. This sequence encodes CASSLGGTGGRSDTQYF. The full variable domain, in which reference TRBV7-8 and TRBJ2-3 provide the parts outside the CDR3, is GAGVSQSPRYKVAKRGQDVALRCDPISGHVSLFWYQQALGQGPEFLTYFQNEAQLDKSGLPSDRFFAERPEGSVSTLKIQRTQQEDSAVYLCASSLGGTGGRSDTQYFGPGTRLTVL.

The CDR3 nucleotides read TGTGCCAGCAGCTTTGAGGGGGCGCGGGGCTACACCTTC. This translates into CASSFEGARGYTF. V is TRBV7-2 and J is TRBJ1-2, with 7 bases fitting TRBD1. The germline gives CDR1 SGHTA, CDR2 FQGNSA. J gave up 8 bases and V 3 bases, and 6 bases lay outside the gene matches. The CDR3 contains 13 residues.

The genes are TRBV6-5 and TRBJ2-7; TRBD1 aligns across 7 bases. Germline V CDR1 and CDR2: MNHEY, SVGAGI. This CDR3 has 14 amino acids. Trimming cost V 0 bases and J 5 bases; bases outside gene matches: 4. The CDR3 protein is CASSYSGTEHEQYF. In DNA, the CDR3 is TGTGCCAGCAGTTACTCGGGGACAGAGCACGAGCAGTACTTC.

The V call is TRBV4-3, the J call TRBJ2-2; a weak D match, TRBD2 (6 bases). The CDR3 totals 15 residues. CDR1 is LGHNA, CDR2 YSLEER, per germline. V gave up 1 base and J gave up 3 bases, with 9 bases separating them. The CDR3 protein is CASSQGTTYTGELFF. The CDR3 DNA reads TGCGCCAGCAGCCAAGGGACTACCTACACCGGGGAGCTGTTTTTT.

This chain uses TRBV30 with TRBJ1-2, with TRBD1 identical over 7 bases. CDR1 and CDR2 from the germline V gene are GTSNPN and SVGIG (reference sequence). V was clipped by 3 bases and J by 0 bases; unmatched bases: 1. CDR3 length equals 13 residues. The CDR3 region is CAWRDRTNYGYTF. CDR3 nucleotide sequence: TGTGCCTGGAGGGACAGGACTAACTATGGCTACACCTTC.

The chain carries TRBV9 and TRBJ2-7; possibly TRBD1 for D (6 bases). The CDR3 length is 14 residues. Germline assignment: CDR1 SGDLS and CDR2 YYNGEE. Trimming removed 3 bases from V and 5 bases from J, with 15 bases in between. The CDR3, as DNA: TGTGCCAGCAGCGCGCACCAGGGGCTGAACGAGCAGTACTTC. It yields the protein CASSAHQGLNEQYF.

The genes are TRBV7-9 and TRBJ2-5; TRBD1 aligns across 12 bases. Germline V gene data show CDR1 as SEHNR and CDR2 as FQNEAQ (reference sequence). The CDR3 has 16 residues. Losses at the gene ends were 1 base for V and 2 bases for J; bases not matched to a gene: 2. The CDR3 protein is CASSLGDRGRQETQYF. CDR3 nucleotides: TGTGCCAGCAGCTTAGGGGACAGGGGGCGACAAGAGACCCAGTACTTC.

This chain links TRBV6-1 with TRBJ1-1; tentatively, D is TRBD1 (6 bases). V lost 3 bases and J lost 1, with 9 bases in between. The length of the CDR3 is 14 residues. In germline, CDR1 is MNHNS, CDR2 SASEGT. The CDR3 sequence is CASSDPTGNTEAFF. CDR3 DNA: TGTGCCAGCAGTGACCCGACAGGGAACACTGAAGCTTTCTTT.

This chain uses TRBV5-8 with TRBJ1-5, with 8 bases matching TRBD1. CDR1 SGHTS and CDR2 YDEGEE come from the germline V gene. After removal of 3 bases from V and 5 bases from J, the junction contained 4 bases not matched to a gene. The CDR3 loop spans 14 amino acids. As DNA, the CDR3 is TGTGCCAGCAGCTCTTACAGGGGGGATCAGCCCCAGCATTTT. Translating gives CASSSYRGDQPQHF.

The chain couples TRBV9 to TRBJ1-2; TRBD1 is a possible D gene (6 bases). Germline-derived CDR1 and CDR2 are SGDLS and YYNGEE. The CDR3 is made up of 12 amino acids. With 0 bases removed from V and 7 bases from J, the gap between germline ends came to 7 bases. CDR3 DNA: TGTGCCAGCAGCGTAGAACAGGGTGGCTACACCTTC. It specifies CASSVEQGGYTF. Based on the CDR3 plus reference TRBV9 and TRBJ1-2, the full variable domain is DSGVTQTPKHLITATGQRVTLRCSPRSGDLSVYWYQQSLDQGLQFLIQYYNGEERAKGNILERFSAQQFPDLHSELNLSSLELGDSALYFCASSVEQGGYTFGSGTRLTVV.

V is TRBV29-1 and J is TRBJ2-7; D unresolved. The germline V gene encodes CDR1 SQVTM and CDR2 ANQGSEA. V lost 1 base, J lost 4 bases, and 17 bases lay in between. The CDR3 sequence is 15 residues long. Here the CDR3 reads CSVEGEGTEQYEQYF. The CDR3 DNA is TGCAGCGTTGAAGGGGAAGGTACAGAACAATACGAGCAGTACTTC.

V usage is TRBV6-6 and J usage is TRBJ1-1; 8 bases match TRBD1. The CDR3 runs to 15 residues. V shed 4 bases, J shed 0 bases, and the junction held 4 bases outside the gene matches. Germline assignment: CDR1 MNHNY and CDR2 SVGAGI (reference sequence). The CDR3 reads CASSSRTGMNTEAFF. The CDR3 coding sequence is TGTGCCAGCAGTTCACGGACAGGGATGAACACTGAAGCTTTCTTT.

The CDR3: CASSIDRSEQYF. The CDR3 DNA is TGTGCCAGTAGTATAGATAGAAGCGAGCAGTACTTC. J is TRBJ2-7 and V is TRBV19, with D hard to call. Germline V lookup: CDR1 LNHDA, CDR2 SQIVND (reference sequence). The CDR3 sequence is 12 residues long. V dropped 0 bases and J dropped 6 bases, with 6 bases sitting between them.

This chain uses TRBV30 with TRBJ2-5; 11 positions agree with TRBD1. The CDR3 is made up of 15 amino acids. The germline V gene has CDR1 GTSNPN and CDR2 SVGIG (reference sequence). J was trimmed by 4 bases and V by 2 bases; bases with no gene match: 6. The CDR3 loop reads CAWSYGQGAGETQYF. In nucleotides, the CDR3 is TGTGCCTGGAGTTATGGACAGGGGGCGGGAGAGACCCAGTACTTC.